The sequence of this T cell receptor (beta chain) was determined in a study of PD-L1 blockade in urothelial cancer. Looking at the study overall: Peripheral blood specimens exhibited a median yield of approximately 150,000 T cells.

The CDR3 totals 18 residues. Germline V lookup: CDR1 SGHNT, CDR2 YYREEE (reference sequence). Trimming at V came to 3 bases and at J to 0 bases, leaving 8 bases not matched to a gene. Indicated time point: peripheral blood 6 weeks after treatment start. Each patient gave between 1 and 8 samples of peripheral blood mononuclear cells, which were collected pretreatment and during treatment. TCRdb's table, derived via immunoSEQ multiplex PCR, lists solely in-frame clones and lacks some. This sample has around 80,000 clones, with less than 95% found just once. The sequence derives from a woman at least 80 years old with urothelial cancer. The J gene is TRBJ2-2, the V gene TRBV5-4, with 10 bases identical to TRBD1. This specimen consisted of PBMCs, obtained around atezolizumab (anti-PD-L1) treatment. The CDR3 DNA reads TGTGCCAGCAGCTCCGGCCTGGGACAGGGGACGAACACCGGGGAGCTGTTTTTT. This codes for CASSSGLGQGTNTGELFF.